The 18 T cell receptor beta chains listed next were all sequenced from one sample in a study of cytomegalovirus exposure and HLA in healthy donors. Vbeta (60) and Jbeta (13) primers were used in the PCR. Method: immunoSEQ multiplex PCR; TCRdb's copy keeps in-frame clones and lacks some. The repertoire table contains about 91,000 clones. The sample consisted of PBMCs. All receptors come from a woman between 25 and 40 years old in good health and CMV-seronegative.

V gene TRBV29-1 combines with J gene TRBJ2-4, with 7 bases lining up with TRBD2. The ends lost 1 base at V and 11 bases at J; junction bases unmatched: 5. Germline V lookup: CDR1 SQVTM, CDR2 ANQGSEA. CDR3 size: 12 residues. The CDR3 here is CSVEGERGLQYF. Written as DNA, the CDR3 is TGCAGCGTTGAAGGTGAGCGGGGTCTTCAGTACTTC.

This chain links TRBV5-6 with TRBJ1-1; TRBD1 matches at 10 bases. Germline V gene data show CDR1 as SGHDT and CDR2 as YYEEEE. The CDR3 spans 14 residues. Trimming removed 5 bases from V and 1 base from J; junction bases left unmatched: 2. CDR3 residues: CASRDRGKNTEAFF. The CDR3 nucleotides are TGTGCCAGCAGGGACAGGGGGAAGAACACTGAAGCTTTCTTT.

The rearrangement uses TRBV28 and TRBJ1-4, with D maybe TRBD1 (5 bases). This CDR3 is built from 15 residues. Per germline, CDR1 MDHEN and CDR2 SYDVKM. V was cut by 7 bases and J by 7 bases, with 19 bases left in between. The CDR3 sequence is CASTNRRQGGEKLFF. CDR3 coding DNA: TGTGCCAGCACAAACCGAAGGCAGGGTGGTGAAAAACTGTTTTTT.

The chain couples TRBV6-5 to TRBJ2-7, with 9 bases identical to TRBD1. The V gene's germline CDR1 is MNHEY and CDR2 SVGAGI. V gave up 6 bases and J gave up 7 bases; unmatched junction bases: 4. There are 12 residues in the CDR3. CDR3 DNA sequence: TGTGCCAGCAGCCGGGGGACAGGGGAGCAGTACTTC. It yields the protein CASSRGTGEQYF.

DNA for the CDR3: TGTGCCAGCAGTTCTCACGGGTCGGCGATCATGAACACTGAAGCTTTCTTT. Its translation is CASSSHGSAIMNTEAFF. V usage is TRBV28 and J usage is TRBJ1-1; D ambiguous. V lost 4 bases and J 0 bases, leaving 18 bases between the germline ends. The CDR3 is made up of 17 amino acids. Germline V gene data show CDR1 as MDHEN and CDR2 as SYDVKM.

This chain connects TRBV15 to TRBJ2-3; 9 bases line up with TRBD1. The trim removed 6 bases at V and 4 bases at J, leaving 8 bases unmatched. The germline V gene encodes CDR1 LNHNV and CDR2 YYDKDF (reference sequence). There are 15 residues in the CDR3. CDR3 region: CATSPRDRDADTQYF. DNA for the CDR3: TGTGCCACCAGTCCACGGGACAGGGACGCAGATACGCAGTATTTT.

The chain has TRBV5-4 and TRBJ1-2; 7 nucleotides line up with TRBD1. The CDR3 sequence is 14 residues long. Germline-derived CDR1 and CDR2 are SGHNT and YYREEE (reference sequence). Germline trimming cut 3 bases from V and 4 bases from J; bases unmatched to any gene: 6. Here the CDR3 reads CASSYDRAAYGYTF. The CDR3, as DNA: TGTGCCAGCAGCTACGACAGGGCGGCCTATGGCTACACCTTC.

This CDR3 is CASSDSRQINQPQHF. In DNA, the CDR3 is TGTGCCAGCAGTGACTCACGACAGATCAATCAGCCCCAGCATTTT. This chain connects TRBV6-4 to TRBJ1-5, with D possibly TRBD1 on 5 matching bases. The CDR3 runs 15 residues. Germline CDR1 and CDR2: MRHNA and SNTAGT. Trimming pared 0 bases from V and 3 bases from J, leaving 9 bases between.

This chain connects TRBV7-3 to TRBJ2-3; D may be TRBD2 (6 bases). Germline loops: CDR1 SGHTA, CDR2 FQGTGA. The CDR3 contains 15 residues. Trimming pared 4 bases from V and 1 base from J, leaving 12 bases between. CDR3 sequence reads: CASSSGLPGTDTQYF. CDR3 bases: TGTGCCAGCAGCTCGGGACTTCCGGGCACAGATACGCAGTATTTT.

V is TRBV30 and J is TRBJ2-3, with a tentative D call TRBD1 (5 bases). With 0 bases removed from V and 4 bases from J, the gap between germline ends came to 11 bases. CDR1 is GTSNPN and CDR2 is SVGIG in the germline V gene (reference sequence). This CDR3 is built from 14 residues. The CDR3 DNA reads as TGTGCCTGGAGTGTAGGGCAGGGTGCAGATACGCAGTATTTT. Translated: CAWSVGQGADTQYF.

This rearrangement joins TRBV20-1 to TRBJ2-3, with D uncertain. From germline, CDR1 is DFQATT and CDR2 SNEGSKA (reference sequence). The CDR3 is 11 amino acids. Trimming took off 3 bases at V and 6 bases at J, with 7 bases between the two ends. The CDR3 region is CSARARDTQYF. In DNA form, the CDR3 reads TGCAGTGCTAGGGCCAGGGATACGCAGTATTTT.

This chain connects TRBV19 to TRBJ2-7; tentative D call: TRBD1 (5 bases). The CDR3 is 13 amino acids. V was pared by 4 bases and J by 3 bases, with 10 bases between. Germline lookup yields CDR1 LNHDA and CDR2 SQIVND (reference sequence). CDR3 nucleotides: TGTGCCAGTAGTAAAGGCAGGGACTACGAGCAGTACTTC. The encoded protein is CASSKGRDYEQYF.

The chain has TRBV7-9 and TRBJ1-4, with 7 bases lining up with TRBD1. CDR1 SEHNR and CDR2 FQNEAQ come from the germline V gene (reference sequence). The CDR3 extends over 17 amino acids. The trim removed 5 bases at V and 8 bases at J, leaving 17 bases unmatched. The CDR3 loop reads CASSSPYGGGGIEKLFF. CDR3 nucleotide sequence: TGTGCCAGCAGCAGCCCGTACGGAGGGGGCGGAATAGAAAAACTGTTTTTT.

This chain joins TRBV7-6 and TRBJ1-4; 7 positions match TRBD1. Germline V gives CDR1 SGHVS, CDR2 FNYEAQ. The junction had 12 bases not matched to a gene; V was cut back by 6 bases and J by 8 bases. The CDR3 consists of 15 residues. Here the CDR3 DNA reads TGTGCCAGCAGTCCCATGGAGGGGGCGGGAGAAAAACTGTTTTTT. Its translation is CASSPMEGAGEKLFF. Filled out from reference TRBV7-6 and TRBJ1-4, the complete variable domain reads GAGVSQSPRYKVTKRGQDVALRCDPISGHVSLYWYRQALGQGPEFLTYFNYEAQQDKSGLPNDRFSAERPEGSISTLTIQRTEQRDSAMYRCASSPMEGAGEKLFFGSGTQLSVL.

CDR3 bases: TGCGCCAGCAGCCCTCAGACTAGGACAGAGACCCAGTACTTC. Amino acids: CASSPQTRTETQYF. The rearrangement uses TRBV4-1 and TRBJ2-5; maybe TRBD2 (6 bases). Germline V gene lookup returns CDR1 MGHRA and CDR2 YSYEKL. The CDR3 runs 14 residues. Trimming shortened V by 4 bases and J by 4 bases, and 13 bases separated the two germline ends.

Of note for this clone: Other nucleotide sequences in the sample specify the same CDR3. This sequence joins TRBV27 and TRBJ1-5; possibly TRBD1 for D (5 bases). The CDR3 extends over 16 amino acids. From germline, CDR1 is MNHEY and CDR2 SMNVEV (reference sequence). V lost 0 bases and J 4 bases, leaving 13 bases between the germline ends. As DNA, the CDR3 is TGTGCCAGCAGTTTATCGATGGCGGGGGGTAATCAGCCCCAGCATTTT. This encodes CASSLSMAGGNQPQHF.

J is TRBJ1-4 and V is TRBV7-8, with TRBD1 as a possible D gene (5 bases). Per germline, CDR1 SGHVS and CDR2 FQNEAQ. Trimming shortened V by 5 bases and J by 0 bases, and 10 bases separated the two germline ends. CDR3 length: 15 amino acids. CDR3 DNA: TGTGCCAGCAGCGCCGTAGGGGCAACTAATGAAAAACTGTTTTTT. Translated, it gives CASSAVGATNEKLFF.

The chain has TRBV7-6 and TRBJ2-1; 8 bases line up with TRBD1. With V trimmed by 5 bases and J by 6 bases, 6 bases remained unmatched. The CDR3 is made up of 14 amino acids. Germline V lookup: CDR1 SGHVS, CDR2 FNYEAQ. The CDR3 DNA reads as TGTGCCAGCAGCCCCAGGACAGGGAGCAATGAGCAGTTCTTC. Amino acid sequence: CASSPRTGSNEQFF.